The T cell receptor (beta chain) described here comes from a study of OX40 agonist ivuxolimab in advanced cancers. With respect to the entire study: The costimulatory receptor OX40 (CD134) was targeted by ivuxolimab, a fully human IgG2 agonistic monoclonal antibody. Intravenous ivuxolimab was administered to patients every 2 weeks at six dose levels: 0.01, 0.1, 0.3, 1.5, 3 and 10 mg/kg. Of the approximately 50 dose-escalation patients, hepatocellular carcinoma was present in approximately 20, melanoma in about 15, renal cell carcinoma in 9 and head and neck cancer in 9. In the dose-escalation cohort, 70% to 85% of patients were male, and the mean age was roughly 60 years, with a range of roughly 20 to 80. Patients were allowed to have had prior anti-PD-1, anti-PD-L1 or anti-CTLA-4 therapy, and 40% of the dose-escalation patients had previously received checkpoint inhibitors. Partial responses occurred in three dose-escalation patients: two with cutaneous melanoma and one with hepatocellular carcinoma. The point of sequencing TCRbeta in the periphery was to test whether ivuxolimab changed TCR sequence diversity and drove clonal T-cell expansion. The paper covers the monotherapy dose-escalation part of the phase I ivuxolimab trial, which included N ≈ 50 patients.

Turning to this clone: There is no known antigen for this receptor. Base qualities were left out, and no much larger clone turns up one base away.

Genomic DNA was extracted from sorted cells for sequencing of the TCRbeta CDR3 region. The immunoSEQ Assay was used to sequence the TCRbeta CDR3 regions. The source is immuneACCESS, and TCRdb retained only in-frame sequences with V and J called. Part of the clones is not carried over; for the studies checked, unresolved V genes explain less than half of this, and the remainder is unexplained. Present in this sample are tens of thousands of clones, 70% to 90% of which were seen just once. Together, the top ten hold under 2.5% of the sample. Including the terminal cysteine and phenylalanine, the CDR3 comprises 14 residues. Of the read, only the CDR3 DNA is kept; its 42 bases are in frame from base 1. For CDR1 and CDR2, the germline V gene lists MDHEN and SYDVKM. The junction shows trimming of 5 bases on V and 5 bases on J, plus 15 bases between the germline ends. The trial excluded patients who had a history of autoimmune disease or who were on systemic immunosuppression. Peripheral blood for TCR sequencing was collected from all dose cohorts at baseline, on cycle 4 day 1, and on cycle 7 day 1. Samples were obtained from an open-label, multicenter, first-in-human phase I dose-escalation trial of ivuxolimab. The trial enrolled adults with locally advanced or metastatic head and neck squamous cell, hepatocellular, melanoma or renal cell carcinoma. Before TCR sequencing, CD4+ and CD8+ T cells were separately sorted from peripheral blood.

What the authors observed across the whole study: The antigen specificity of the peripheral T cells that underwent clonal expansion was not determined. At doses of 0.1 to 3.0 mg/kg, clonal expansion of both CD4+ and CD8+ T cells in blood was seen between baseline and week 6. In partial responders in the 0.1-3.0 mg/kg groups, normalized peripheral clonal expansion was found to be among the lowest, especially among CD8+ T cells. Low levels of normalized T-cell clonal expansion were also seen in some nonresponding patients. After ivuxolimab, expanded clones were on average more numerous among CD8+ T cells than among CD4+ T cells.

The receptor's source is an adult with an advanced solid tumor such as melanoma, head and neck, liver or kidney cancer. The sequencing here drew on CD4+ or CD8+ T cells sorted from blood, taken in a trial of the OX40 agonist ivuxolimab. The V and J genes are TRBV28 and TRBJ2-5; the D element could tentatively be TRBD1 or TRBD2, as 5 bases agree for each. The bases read TGTGCCAGCAGTCCCGGACCGGGGCAGGAGACCCAGTACTTC. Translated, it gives CASSPGPGQETQYF. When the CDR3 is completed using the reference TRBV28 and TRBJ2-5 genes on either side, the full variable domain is DVKVTQSSRYLVKRTGEKVFLECVQDMDHENMFWYRQDPGLGLRLIYFSYDVKMKEKGDIPEGYSVSREKKERFSLILESASTNQTSMYLCASSPGPGQETQYFGPGTRLLVL.